These 27 T cell receptor beta chains came from one sample sequenced in a study of blood T cell repertoires in COVID-19. Clones were read by immunoSEQ multiplex PCR, and TCRdb kept only the in-frame ones, dropping some. The sample consists of about 49,000 clones, around 82% of them appearing once. The sequenced sample consisted of peripheral blood. Receptors originate from a woman aged 60-75 years with acute or convalescent COVID-19.

This chain uses TRBV21-1 with TRBJ2-1; the DNA was not compared with TRBD2, the D call given in the table. TRBV21-1 constitutes a pseudogene. The CDR3 runs 19 residues. CDR3 bases: TGTGCCAGCAGCGGGGGAGGGGCTGCTCGAACCGGCTCCTACAATGAGCAGTTCTTC. It encodes CASSGGGAARTGSYNEQFF.

V and J are TRBV19 and TRBJ1-2; 8 nucleotides match TRBD1. The CDR3 consists of 14 residues. V shed 10 bases, J shed 0 bases, and the junction held 7 bases outside the gene matches. The germline V gene encodes CDR1 LNHDA and CDR2 SQIVND (reference sequence). CDR3 protein: CATRQGPSNYGYTF. For the CDR3, the DNA is TGTGCCACAAGACAGGGGCCATCTAACTATGGCTACACCTTC.

This chain connects TRBV19 to TRBJ1-2; D not resolved. This CDR3 spans 17 amino acids. The germline gives CDR1 LNHDA, CDR2 SQIVND (reference sequence). Trimming stripped 0 bases from V and 3 bases from J, with 17 bases between. CDR3 nucleotides: TGTGCCAGTAGTATAGACCCCGACAAAGCCCTCTACTATGGCTACACCTTC. Its protein is CASSIDPDKALYYGYTF.

The chain has TRBV2 and TRBJ1-4, with 9 bases identical to TRBD1. This CDR3 contains 16 residues. The ends lost 3 bases at V and 5 bases at J; junction bases unmatched: 7. Germline CDR1 SNHLY, CDR2 FYNNEI. CDR3 protein: CASSDLGTGLNEKLFF. The CDR3 DNA reads TGTGCCAGCAGTGATTTGGGGACAGGGCTAAATGAAAAACTGTTTTTT.

The chain employs TRBV9 and TRBJ2-3; the match to TRBD2 covers 11 bases. The germline V gene has CDR1 SGDLS and CDR2 YYNGEE. The ends lost 0 bases at V and 3 bases at J; junction bases unmatched: 9. The CDR3 consists of 18 residues. The CDR3 loop is CASSVASSSGGKTDTQYF. The DNA for the CDR3 is TGTGCCAGCAGCGTAGCCTCTTCTAGCGGGGGGAAGACAGATACGCAGTATTTT. The full variable domain, rest sourced from reference TRBV9 and TRBJ2-3, is DSGVTQTPKHLITATGQRVTLRCSPRSGDLSVYWYQQSLDQGLQFLIQYYNGEERAKGNILERFSAQQFPDLHSELNLSSLELGDSALYFCASSVASSSGGKTDTQYFGPGTRLTVL.

The genes are TRBV24-1 and TRBJ2-1; the D is unclear. With 7 bases removed from V and 6 bases from J, the gap between germline ends came to 6 bases. This CDR3 is 11 amino acids long. Germline V CDR1 and CDR2: KGHDR, SFDVKD. The CDR3 sequence is CATSQLNEQFF. The CDR3 DNA sequence: TGTGCCACCAGCCAACTCAATGAGCAGTTCTTC.

CDR3 nucleotide sequence: TGTGCCAGCAGCAAAGTACATAAAACGGGGAACACTGAAGCTTTCTTT. Its translation is CASSKVHKTGNTEAFF. This chain joins TRBV21-1 and TRBJ1-1. TRBV21-1 is listed as a pseudogene. The CDR3 extends over 16 amino acids.

V usage is TRBV29-1 and J usage is TRBJ1-2; tentatively, D is TRBD1 (6 bases). The CDR3 spans 13 residues. Looked up from germline, CDR1 is SQVTM and CDR2 is ANQGSEA. Trimming cost V 5 bases and J 5 bases, with 15 bases left between them. CDR3 sequence: CSVNTGTFYGYTF. CDR3 sequence (DNA): TGCAGCGTTAACACCGGGACATTTTATGGCTACACCTTC.

V gene TRBV5-1 combines with J gene TRBJ1-5; 7 bases map to TRBD1. Losses at the gene ends were 0 bases for V and 4 bases for J; bases not matched to a gene: 4. The germline gives CDR1 SGHRS, CDR2 YFSETQ. The length of the CDR3 is 15 residues. CDR3 protein: CASSLAGQENQPQHF. CDR3 in DNA: TGCGCCAGCAGCTTGGCCGGACAGGAGAATCAGCCCCAGCATTTT.

CDR3 amino acids: CASSVGTVRETQYF. The CDR3 bases are TGTGCCAGCAGCGTGGGGACAGTCCGAGAGACCCAGTACTTC. J is TRBJ2-5 and V is TRBV9, with 7 bases that match TRBD1. The trim removed 2 bases at V and 4 bases at J, leaving 5 bases unmatched. The CDR3 covers 14 residues. CDR1 and CDR2 (germline): SGDLS, YYNGEE.

The J gene is TRBJ2-3, the V gene TRBV7-2; 8 positions agree with TRBD2. Germline values: CDR1 SGHTA, CDR2 FQGNSA. V was clipped by 1 base and J by 3 bases; unmatched bases: 3. This CDR3 region has 15 residues. CDR3 region: CASSLGSGVTDTQYF. DNA for the CDR3: TGTGCCAGCAGCTTAGGTAGCGGGGTTACAGATACGCAGTATTTT.

The J gene is TRBJ2-2, the V gene TRBV5-6; no reliable D call. Germline V gene sequence: CDR1 SGHDT, CDR2 YYEEEE. This CDR3 has 13 amino acids. The V end was cut by 0 bases, the J end by 6 bases, with 6 bases between. CDR3 coding DNA: TGTGCCAGCAGCTTGGCCCCCGCCGGGGAGCTGTTTTTT. Its translation: CASSLAPAGELFF.

This clone was found a few times. The chain joins TRBV5-1 to TRBJ2-1; 9 nucleotides match TRBD2. This CDR3 comprises 15 residues. Trimming at V came to 1 base and at J to 5 bases, leaving 4 bases not matched to a gene. In germline, CDR1 is SGHRS, CDR2 YFSETQ. The CDR3: CASSLLGLANNEQFF. The CDR3 coding sequence is TGCGCCAGCAGCTTGTTGGGACTAGCCAACAATGAGCAGTTCTTC.

This clone was seen a few times. The chain joins TRBV11-2 to TRBJ1-6; 8 bases align to TRBD1. The V gene end was trimmed by 5 bases and the J gene end by 10 bases; junction bases not matched to a gene: 7. The V gene's germline CDR1 is SGHAT and CDR2 FQNNGV. The CDR3 contains 14 residues. The CDR3, as DNA: TGTGCCAGCAGCCCCGGACAGGGTCGATCACCCCTCCACTTT. Encoded protein: CASSPGQGRSPLHF.

V gene TRBV28 combines with J gene TRBJ1-4; D perhaps matches TRBD1 (6 bases). The CDR3 totals 15 residues. Trimming took 6 bases from V and 7 from J, leaving 18 bases between them. Germline-derived CDR1 and CDR2 are MDHEN and SYDVKM. This chain's CDR3 is CASRPRGGLSEKLFF. The CDR3 DNA follows: TGTGCCAGCAGACCTCGGGGGGGCTTAAGTGAAAAACTGTTTTTT.

A few counts support this clone. The rearrangement uses TRBV2 and TRBJ1-5; unclear D gene. The V end was cut by 0 bases, the J end by 7 bases, with 10 bases between. Germline-derived CDR1 and CDR2 are SNHLY and FYNNEI. The CDR3 totals 14 residues. DNA for the CDR3: TGTGCCAGCAGTGAAGCGGAGATCGGGCAGCCCCAGCATTTT. Its translation: CASSEAEIGQPQHF.

This rearrangement joins TRBV13 to TRBJ2-1; 7 positions agree with TRBD2. The CDR3 totals 15 residues. Germline lookup yields CDR1 PRHDT and CDR2 FYEKMQ (reference sequence). The ends lost 6 bases at V and 5 bases at J; junction bases unmatched: 10. DNA of the CDR3: TGTGCCAGCAGTCGGACTAGTGCAGTGAACAATGAGCAGTTCTTC. Protein sequence: CASSRTSAVNNEQFF.

This clone was detected a few times. The chain uses TRBV5-1 and TRBJ1-2, with 8 nucleotides matching TRBD1. CDR1 is SGHRS and CDR2 is YFSETQ in the germline V gene. The junction had 7 bases not matched to a gene; V was cut back by 2 bases and J by 4 bases. This CDR3 comprises 15 residues. As DNA, the CDR3 is TGCGCCAGCAGCTTAACTTCCACAGGGGGCTATGGCTACACCTTC. It codes for CASSLTSTGGYGYTF.

V is TRBV6-5 and J is TRBJ1-2, with 7 bases lining up with TRBD1. This CDR3 is 15 amino acids long. Germline V lookup: CDR1 MNHEY, CDR2 SVGAGI. The V and J ends lost 11 bases and 3 bases, in that order; junction bases with no gene match: 15. CDR3 amino acids: CAERPRDRDYYGYTF. The CDR3 bases are TGTGCCGAACGACCCCGGGACAGAGATTACTATGGCTACACCTTC.

The rearrangement uses TRBV20-1 and TRBJ2-1; D is perhaps TRBD1 (5 bases). The CDR3 contains 15 residues. Trimming cost V 3 bases and J 7 bases, with 19 bases left between them. Germline CDR1 reads DFQATT; CDR2 reads SNEGSKA (reference sequence). The CDR3 sequence: CSASSADTQDNEQFF. In nucleotides, the CDR3 is TGCAGTGCTAGTTCGGCGGACACCCAGGATAATGAGCAGTTCTTC.

The rearrangement joins TRBV4-2 to TRBJ1-2; 8 bases fit TRBD1. This CDR3 has 14 residues. Germline trimming cut 6 bases from V and 11 bases from J; bases unmatched to any gene: 14. CDR1 and CDR2 from the germline V gene are LGHNA and YNFKEQ. CDR3 nucleotides: TGTGCCAGCAGTCTGGGACAGGCCTATGGTAGTTACACCTTC. This sequence encodes CASSLGQAYGSYTF.

This clone was seen more than once but under ten times. V and J are TRBV14 and TRBJ2-7, with TRBD1 identical over 8 bases. With V trimmed by 2 bases and J by 6 bases, 6 bases remained unmatched. Germline V gene lookup returns CDR1 SGHDN and CDR2 FVKESK. The CDR3 has 14 amino acids. The CDR3 protein is CASSQRATGGEQYF. In nucleotides, the CDR3 is TGTGCCAGCAGCCAACGAGCAACAGGGGGCGAGCAGTACTTC.

The chain uses TRBV5-1 and TRBJ1-1, with D perhaps TRBD1 (6 bases). Germline CDR1 SGHRS, CDR2 YFSETQ. This CDR3 is built from 15 residues. Trimming took off 4 bases at V and 3 bases at J, with 16 bases between the two ends. CDR3 residues: CASSGGQLSDTEAFF. The CDR3 bases are TGCGCCAGCAGCGGCGGACAGCTTTCGGACACTGAAGCTTTCTTT.

The chain combines TRBV7-2 with TRBJ1-2, with 9 bases fitting TRBD1. V dropped 1 base and J dropped 12; count of bases not matched to a gene: 12. The V gene's germline CDR1 is SGHTA and CDR2 FQGNSA. The CDR3 consists of 15 residues. The CDR3 spells CASSLEGRTGALDTF. The CDR3, as DNA: TGTGCCAGCAGCTTAGAAGGGCGGACAGGGGCTCTAGACACCTTC.

This sequence joins TRBV21-1 and TRBJ2-7; TRBD1 reflects the table's D call only, with no check against the DNA. TRBV21-1 is a known pseudogene. This CDR3 is built from 12 residues. The CDR3 coding sequence is TGTGCCAGGGACAGAACCGCCTACGAGCAGTACTTC. Amino acid sequence: CARDRTAYEQYF.

The V call is TRBV5-1, the J call TRBJ2-1; the match to TRBD2 covers 7 bases. Germline values: CDR1 SGHRS, CDR2 YFSETQ. The ends lost 4 bases at V and 0 bases at J; junction bases unmatched: 10. The CDR3 is made up of 17 amino acids. The CDR3 reads CASSPSYLAVSYNEQFF. The CDR3 DNA reads TGCGCCAGCAGCCCAAGCTATCTAGCGGTCTCCTACAATGAGCAGTTCTTC.

This clone occurred once. The chain employs TRBV6-4 and TRBJ1-4; 7 bases line up with TRBD1. The germline gives CDR1 MRHNA, CDR2 SNTAGT. Unmatched junction bases numbered 5, after V lost 4 bases and J lost 6 bases. The CDR3 is 14 residues long. CDR3 sequence (DNA): TGTGCCAGCAGTGTTGAGGGGGCGGATGAAAAACTGTTTTTT. This encodes CASSVEGADEKLFF.